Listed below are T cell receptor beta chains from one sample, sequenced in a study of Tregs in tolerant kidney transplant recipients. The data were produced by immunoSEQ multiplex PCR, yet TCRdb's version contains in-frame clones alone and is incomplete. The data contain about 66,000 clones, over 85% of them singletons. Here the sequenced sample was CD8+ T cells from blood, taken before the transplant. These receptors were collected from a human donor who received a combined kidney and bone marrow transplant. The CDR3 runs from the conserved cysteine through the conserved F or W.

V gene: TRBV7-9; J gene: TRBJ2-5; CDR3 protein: CASSLATGDQETQYF
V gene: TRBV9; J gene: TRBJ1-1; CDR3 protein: CASSVSGQGNTEAFF
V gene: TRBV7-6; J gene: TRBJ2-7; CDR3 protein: CASSLAEMRSSYEQYF
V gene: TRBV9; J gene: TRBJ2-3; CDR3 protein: CASIQRRDRGTDTQYF
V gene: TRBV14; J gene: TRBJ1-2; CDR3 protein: CASSQGVGQDYYGYTF
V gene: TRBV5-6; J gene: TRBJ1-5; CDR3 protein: CASSLWAEGYSNQPQHF
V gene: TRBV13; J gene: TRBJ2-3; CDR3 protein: CASSGGRGYNTQYF
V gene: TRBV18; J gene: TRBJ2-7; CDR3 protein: CASSRGSTGGPHSYEQYF
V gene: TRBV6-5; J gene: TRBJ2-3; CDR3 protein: CASRRLAVSTDTQYF
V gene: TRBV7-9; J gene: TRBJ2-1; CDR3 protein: CASSQWSSGRGEQFF
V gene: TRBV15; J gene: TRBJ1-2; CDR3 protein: CATSTPRRTIYGYTF
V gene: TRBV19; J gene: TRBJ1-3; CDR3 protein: CASSAGHGNTIYF
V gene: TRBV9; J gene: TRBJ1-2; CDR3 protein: CASSATGGYGYTF
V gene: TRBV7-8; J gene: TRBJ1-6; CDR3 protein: CASSLALRVDRENSPLHF
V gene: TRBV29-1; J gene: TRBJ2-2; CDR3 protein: CSVAVSNTGELFF
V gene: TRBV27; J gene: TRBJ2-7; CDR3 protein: CASSPVAGAYEQYF
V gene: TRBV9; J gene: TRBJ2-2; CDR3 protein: CASSTGGESNTGELFF
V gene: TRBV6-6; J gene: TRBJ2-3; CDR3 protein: CASRRELAGATDTQYF